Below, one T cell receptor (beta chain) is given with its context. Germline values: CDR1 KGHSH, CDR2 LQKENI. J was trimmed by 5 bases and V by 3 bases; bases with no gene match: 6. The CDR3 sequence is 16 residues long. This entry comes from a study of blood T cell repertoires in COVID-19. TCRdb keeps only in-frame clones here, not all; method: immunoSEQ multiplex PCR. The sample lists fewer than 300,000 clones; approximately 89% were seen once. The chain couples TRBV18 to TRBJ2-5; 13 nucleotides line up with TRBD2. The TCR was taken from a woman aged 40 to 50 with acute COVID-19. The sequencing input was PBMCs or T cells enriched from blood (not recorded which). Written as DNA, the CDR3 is TGTGCCAGCTCACCCCCCGGACTAGCGGGAGCGGAGACCCAGTACTTC. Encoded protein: CASSPPGLAGAETQYF.